The sequence of this T cell receptor (beta chain) was determined in a study of human T cells and chemical hapten exposure (dated by TCRdb to the early 2020s). Some background on the complete study: For sensitization, 2% DPC in acetone was applied to a roughly 2 cm by roughly 2 cm area of upper inner arm skin. Weekly therapeutic DPC doses were additionally applied to the scalp of patients throughout the approximately 25-week study period. Patch testing was performed on the upper back with Finn chambers containing 0.01% DPC, and the patch tests were scored after 6 days according to International Contact Dermatitis Research Group standards. Most of the patients in the cohort were female, and the cohort covered alopecia areata with under or over 50% scalp involvement, alopecia totalis and alopecia universalis. Libraries were combined into a pool for sequencing, and differences in TCR yield between samples came mainly from small differences in library volumes within the pool. Peripheral blood TCR repertoire changes were tracked in vivo in alopecia patients during primary and secondary sensitization to the hapten diphenylcyclopropenone (DPC). Blood samples were taken from patients before sensitization (week 0) and at 2, 6 and about 24 weeks after DPC sensitization. Twenty-nine alopecia patients provided blood for TCR sequencing at one to four time points (pre-sensitization, 2, 6 and 24 weeks).

Based on the germline V gene, the CDR1 and CDR2 sequences are SNHLY and FYNNEI. V is shortened by 2 bases, J by 1 base, and the region joining them spans 15 bases. Including cysteine and phenylalanine, the CDR3 has 16 amino acids. Of the read, only the CDR3 DNA is kept; its 48 bases are in frame from base 1. The full study reports these points: DPC sensitization did not change the number of TCRs with a frequency above 1 in 1000, and there was no evidence of changes in global repertoire structure. Patch test score was positively correlated with the number of PT1 expanded TCRs, with significance at thresholds 8, 16 and 32 but not at 4. Significantly more large CDR3 similarity clusters were formed by expanded TCRs than by pre-sensitization or healthy control sets, consistent with antigen-driven responses. After repeated subsampling, changes were observed in the strength of the expansion versus patch-test correlation and in the threshold at which the correlation became significant. Because all patients had alopecia, a presumed autoimmune disease, the immune response of the patients might differ from that of healthy individuals.

Receptor amplification or capture employed RACE. The sequencer was a NextSeq 500. Library preparation attached unique molecular identifiers to individual cDNA molecules for quantitative, reproducible TCR counting. Each blood RNA sample was used to sequence both TCR alpha and TCR beta chains. Per the original workflow: The median number of TCRs per sample was 95,638, ranging from about 23,224 to 700,000. V, J and CDR3 annotation of the TCR reads was carried out using the Decombinator software suite. For the PS versus PT1 abundance plots, all samples were subsampled to the same number of TCRs (28,000). TCRs were defined as expanded if absent before sensitization and observed at least eight times at the 2-week time point. TCRdb itself trimmed the public reads at Q25 with fastp, ran MiXCR and retained productive beta chains. Rows are combined by CDR3 protein, so each entry shows the most common genes and DNA. The V and J calls come from TCRdb's annotation, not from the publication. The sample table holds some 74,000 distinct CDR3 sequences, of which roughly 13% were seen once. The top ten clonotypes cover roughly 5.7% of the sample.

Taken with the paper, the label for time point translates to: patch test 3, about 24 weeks after DPC sensitization. What the treatment or condition label conveys for this sample: therapeutic diphenylcyclopropenone sensitization with weekly scalp DPC. At each patch-test visit, blood was drawn before the patch test was applied. Patients were eligible if aged 18 to 70, diagnosed with alopecia and judged suitable for DPC therapy, and pregnant patients were excluded. Total RNA was extracted from unfractionated whole blood that had been collected in Tempus Blood RNA tubes. This clonotype was detected a few times. What antigen it recognizes has not been identified. Base qualities are missing; no much larger clone stands one base away.

Sequenced material: whole blood, taken in connection with sensitization to the hapten diphenylcyclopropenone (DPC). Rearrangement joined TRBV2 to TRBJ2-7, with the D gene call left open. The receptor was isolated from a woman aged 50 to 65 with alopecia areata. Some clones in this sample may be carry-over from other donors' samples. The DNA sequence is given as TGTGCCAGCAGTGAATCCTCGGCAGAAGTTTCCTACGAGCAGTACTTC. Protein translation: CASSESSAEVSYEQYF.